The rows below give T cell receptor beta chains drawn from one sample of a study of blood T cell repertoires in COVID-19. Measured with immunoSEQ multiplex PCR; TCRdb has only the in-frame clones, and not every one. The profile shows some 170,000 clones, approximately 80% of them singletons. Material: PBMCs or T cells enriched from blood (not recorded which). The receptors were gathered from a man aged 45-60 years who had recovered from COVID-19. Both conserved end residues are part of each CDR3. D genes are given only for firm matches. Not all rows give a size; the values are once, few, many and, for expanded clones, a class.

CDR3 protein: CASSLVYNSPLHF; CDR3 DNA: TGTGCCAGCAGTTTAGTATATAATTCACCCCTCCACTTT; CDR3 length: 13; V gene: TRBV27; clone size: -; J gene: TRBJ1-6; D gene: -
CDR3 protein: CASSFGPGETQYF; CDR3 DNA: TGTGCCAGCAGCTTCGGTCCTGGAGAGACCCAGTACTTC; CDR3 length: 13; V gene: TRBV7-3; clone size: many; J gene: TRBJ2-5; D gene: -
CDR3 protein: CASSPRAGGSYEQYF; CDR3 DNA: TGCGCCAGCAGCCCCAGGGCAGGGGGGTCCTACGAGCAGTACTTC; CDR3 length: 15; V gene: TRBV5-1; clone size: once; J gene: TRBJ2-7; D gene: -
CDR3 protein: CASSTGTGSSFYTF; CDR3 DNA: TGTGCCAGCAGCACCGGGACAGGCAGCTCATTCTACACCTTC; CDR3 length: 14; V gene: TRBV5-4; clone size: -; J gene: TRBJ1-2; D gene: TRBD1
CDR3 protein: CASSRRLAGGASTDTQYF; CDR3 DNA: TGTGCCAGCAGTAGACGACTAGCGGGGGGGGCTAGCACAGATACGCAGTATTTT; CDR3 length: 18; V gene: TRBV27; clone size: -; J gene: TRBJ2-3; D gene: TRBD2
CDR3 protein: CASSERQGKQPQHF; CDR3 DNA: TGCGCCAGCAGTGAGCGACAGGGTAAACAGCCCCAGCATTTT; CDR3 length: 14; V gene: TRBV10-2; clone size: -; J gene: TRBJ1-5; D gene: TRBD1
CDR3 protein: CASSQDLAGGQETQYF; CDR3 DNA: TGCGCCAGCAGCCAAGATCTAGCGGGGGGCCAAGAGACCCAGTACTTC; CDR3 length: 16; V gene: TRBV4-1; clone size: -; J gene: TRBJ2-5; D gene: TRBD2
CDR3 protein: CASSQDSIRRVSDTQYF; CDR3 DNA: TGTGCCAGCAGCCAAGATTCCATTCGCAGGGTATCAGATACGCAGTATTTT; CDR3 length: 17; V gene: TRBV4-2; clone size: few; J gene: TRBJ2-3; D gene: -
CDR3 protein: CASRISGTGSEKLFF; CDR3 DNA: TGTGCCAGCAGGATCTCCGGGACAGGGAGTGAAAAACTGTTTTTT; CDR3 length: 15; V gene: TRBV27; clone size: -; J gene: TRBJ1-4; D gene: TRBD1
CDR3 protein: CASSANTGTGVYEQYF; CDR3 DNA: TGCGCCAGCAGCGCAAATACCGGGACAGGGGTATACGAGCAGTACTTC; CDR3 length: 16; V gene: TRBV5-1; clone size: -; J gene: TRBJ2-7; D gene: TRBD1
CDR3 protein: CASSIDLGGRTEQYF; CDR3 DNA: TGTGCCAGTAGTATAGATTTAGGGGGCCGCACCGAGCAGTACTTC; CDR3 length: 15; V gene: TRBV19; clone size: -; J gene: TRBJ2-7; D gene: TRBD1
CDR3 protein: CASSQDSPRGFTPAGELFF; CDR3 DNA: TGCGCCAGCAGCCAAGATTCCCCCCGGGGGTTCACTCCGGCCGGGGAGCTGTTTTTT; CDR3 length: 19; V gene: TRBV4-1; clone size: -; J gene: TRBJ2-2; D gene: -
CDR3 protein: CASNTRAQETQYF; CDR3 DNA: TGTGCCAGCAATACGAGAGCGCAAGAGACCCAGTACTTC; CDR3 length: 13; V gene: TRBV7-2; clone size: -; J gene: TRBJ2-5; D gene: -
CDR3 protein: CASTPRGSGQPQHF; CDR3 DNA: TGTGCCAGCACCCCCAGGGGGAGCGGGCAGCCCCAGCATTTT; CDR3 length: 14; V gene: TRBV2; clone size: -; J gene: TRBJ1-5; D gene: TRBD1
CDR3 protein: CASSPQTGELFF; CDR3 DNA: TGTGCCAGCAGCCCACAAACCGGGGAGCTGTTTTTT; CDR3 length: 12; V gene: TRBV7-3; clone size: -; J gene: TRBJ2-2; D gene: -
CDR3 protein: CASSWDREIYEQYF; CDR3 DNA: TGCGCCAGCAGCTGGGACAGGGAGATCTACGAGCAGTACTTC; CDR3 length: 14; V gene: TRBV4-1; clone size: once; J gene: TRBJ2-7; D gene: TRBD1
CDR3 protein: CASKGALNQPQHF; CDR3 DNA: TGTGCCAGCAAGGGGGCCCTTAATCAGCCCCAGCATTTT; CDR3 length: 13; V gene: TRBV6-5; clone size: few; J gene: TRBJ1-5; D gene: TRBD1
CDR3 protein: CASAPFPGGGYTF; CDR3 DNA: TGTGCCAGCGCACCGTTTCCGGGAGGTGGCTACACCTTC; CDR3 length: 13; V gene: TRBV18; clone size: few; J gene: TRBJ1-2; D gene: -
CDR3 protein: CASRARDRINTGELFF; CDR3 DNA: TGTGCCAGCAGAGCAAGGGACAGGATTAACACCGGGGAGCTGTTTTTT; CDR3 length: 16; V gene: TRBV27; clone size: -; J gene: TRBJ2-2; D gene: TRBD1
CDR3 protein: CASSDPGVKGYTF; CDR3 DNA: TGTGCCAGCAGCGACCCAGGGGTTAAAGGCTACACCTTC; CDR3 length: 13; V gene: TRBV3-1/TRBV3-2; clone size: -; J gene: TRBJ1-2; D gene: -
CDR3 protein: CASSKDSTSPLHF; CDR3 DNA: TGTGCCAGCAGTAAGGACAGCACTTCACCCCTCCACTTT; CDR3 length: 13; V gene: TRBV7-2; clone size: -; J gene: TRBJ1-6; D gene: -
CDR3 protein: CASSLLGGSSGNTIYF; CDR3 DNA: TGTGCCAGCAGCTTGTTAGGGGGAAGCTCTGGAAACACCATATATTTT; CDR3 length: 16; V gene: TRBV5-8; clone size: -; J gene: TRBJ1-3; D gene: -
CDR3 protein: CASSPRAVNSMNTEAFF; CDR3 DNA: TGCGCCAGCAGCCCGAGGGCAGTAAATTCCATGAACACTGAAGCTTTCTTT; CDR3 length: 17; V gene: TRBV5-1; clone size: -; J gene: TRBJ1-1; D gene: -
CDR3 protein: CASSQVGGNEQETQYF; CDR3 DNA: TGCGCCAGCAGCCAAGTTGGAGGGAACGAACAAGAGACCCAGTACTTC; CDR3 length: 16; V gene: TRBV4-1; clone size: -; J gene: TRBJ2-5; D gene: -
CDR3 protein: CASNNRGDSYEQYF; CDR3 DNA: TGTGCCAGCAATAACAGGGGAGACTCCTACGAGCAGTACTTC; CDR3 length: 14; V gene: TRBV6-5; clone size: -; J gene: TRBJ2-7; D gene: TRBD1
CDR3 protein: CATSDSRVGGTEAFF; CDR3 DNA: TGTGCCACCAGTGATTCCAGGGTCGGGGGCACTGAAGCTTTCTTT; CDR3 length: 15; V gene: TRBV24-1; clone size: -; J gene: TRBJ1-1; D gene: -
CDR3 protein: CASRRLNEKLFF; CDR3 DNA: TGTGCCAGCAGACGACTTAATGAAAAACTGTTTTTT; CDR3 length: 12; V gene: TRBV2; clone size: -; J gene: TRBJ1-4; D gene: -
CDR3 protein: CASSFSISGGGDGYTF; CDR3 DNA: TGTGCCAGCAGTTTTAGTATATCGGGAGGAGGAGACGGCTACACCTTC; CDR3 length: 16; V gene: TRBV28; clone size: -; J gene: TRBJ1-2; D gene: -
CDR3 protein: CASRSQGAGYWPGNTIYF; CDR3 DNA: TGTGCCAGTAGAAGCCAGGGGGCGGGATATTGGCCTGGAAACACCATATATTTT; CDR3 length: 18; V gene: TRBV27; clone size: -; J gene: TRBJ1-3; D gene: TRBD1
CDR3 protein: CASSPRNRGEAFF; CDR3 DNA: TGTGCCAGCAGCCCCCGTAATCGGGGTGAAGCTTTCTTT; CDR3 length: 13; V gene: TRBV3-1/TRBV3-2; clone size: -; J gene: TRBJ1-1; D gene: -
CDR3 protein: CATLSGANVLTF; CDR3 DNA: TGTGCCACCCTATCTGGGGCCAACGTCCTGACTTTC; CDR3 length: 12; V gene: TRBV6-4; clone size: once; J gene: TRBJ2-6; D gene: -
CDR3 protein: CASSPPLGTAPLHF; CDR3 DNA: TGTGCCAGCTCACCACCGTTAGGGACAGCACCCCTCCACTTT; CDR3 length: 14; V gene: TRBV18; clone size: -; J gene: TRBJ1-6; D gene: TRBD1
CDR3 protein: CASSLGAKISYEQYF; CDR3 DNA: TGTGCCAGCAGCTTAGGGGCTAAAATCTCCTACGAGCAGTACTTC; CDR3 length: 15; V gene: TRBV7-2; clone size: -; J gene: TRBJ2-7; D gene: -
CDR3 protein: CASSQDRGHSGNTIYF; CDR3 DNA: TGTGCCAGCAGCCAAGACCGGGGTCACTCTGGAAACACCATATATTTT; CDR3 length: 16; V gene: TRBV3-1/TRBV3-2; clone size: -; J gene: TRBJ1-3; D gene: -
CDR3 protein: CASSFSDTQYF; CDR3 DNA: TGTGCCAGCAGCTTCTCAGATACGCAGTATTTT; CDR3 length: 11; V gene: TRBV7-9; clone size: -; J gene: TRBJ2-3; D gene: -